The source of this T cell receptor (beta chain) is a study of T-cell memory formation after mild COVID-19. V lost 6 bases, J lost 6 bases, and 18 bases lay in between. The CDR3 length is 15 residues. Germline assignment: CDR1 MNHEY and CDR2 SMNVEV (reference sequence). The study's findings and limits: Some clones that responded were present in memory (sampled pre-infection), which suggests cross-reactive memory joined.

This clonotype was seen many times. Its target is not known. Libraries for TCRalpha and TCRbeta carried sample barcodes and unique molecular identifiers via 5'RACE. In TCRdb, the 5' RACE reads were re-called with MiXCR into one record per CDR3 protein. The table shows 300,000 or so distinct CDR3 sequences, with 15% occurring only once. This chain joins TRBV27 and TRBJ2-1; D not resolved. This sequence was found in a man between 18 and 35 years old who had mild COVID-19 (a few samples of this study predate the infection). Cell type and time point are not known. Sequenced sample: PBMCs or a T cell subset sorted from them (not recorded which). The DNA for the CDR3 is TGTGCCAGCAGCACCCGATTCCTCTGGGGCAATGAGCAGTTCTTC. It encodes CASSTRFLWGNEQFF.